Each of the 13 T cell receptor beta chains below was sequenced from the same sample in a study of cytomegalovirus exposure and HLA in healthy donors. This PCR relied on a set of 60 Vbeta primers and 13 Jbeta primers. Measured with immunoSEQ multiplex PCR; TCRdb has only the in-frame clones, and not every one. The table lists about 140,000 clones, about 84% of them singletons. The material sequenced was PBMCs. The receptor source for this set is a woman between 18 and 29 years old in good health and CMV-seropositive.

This sequence joins TRBV4-1 and TRBJ2-7; 8 bases agree with TRBD2. J was trimmed by 3 bases and V by 3 bases; bases with no gene match: 7. Germline V gene lookup returns CDR1 MGHRA and CDR2 YSYEKL. This CDR3 spans 15 amino acids. CDR3 sequence: CASSQAAGENYEQYF. The CDR3 DNA follows: TGCGCCAGCAGCCAGGCAGCGGGAGAAAACTACGAGCAGTACTTC.

The V and J genes are TRBV27 and TRBJ2-2; D call uncertain. V was trimmed by 6 bases and J by 6 bases, leaving 8 bases between them. The length of the CDR3 is 12 residues. CDR1 is MNHEY, CDR2 SMNVEV, per germline (reference sequence). CDR3 residues: CASSFPSGELFF. The DNA of the CDR3 is TGTGCCAGCAGCTTCCCTTCCGGGGAGCTGTTTTTT.

The chain links TRBV5-1 to TRBJ2-3; 7 bases are a match to TRBD1. V gave up 4 bases and J gave up 6 bases; unmatched junction bases: 8. The CDR3 has 14 amino acids. Germline V gives CDR1 SGHRS, CDR2 YFSETQ. This CDR3 is CASSRDTGADTQYF. The CDR3 region has the DNA TGCGCCAGCAGCCGGGACACAGGGGCGGATACGCAGTATTTT.

This clone was detected only a few times. The gene calls are TRBV7-2 and TRBJ1-5; no clear D gene. Germline CDR1 and CDR2: SGHTA and FQGNSA. V was shortened by 4 bases and J by 1 base, with 5 bases between the two germline ends. The CDR3 length is 13 residues. Here the CDR3 DNA reads TGTGCCAGCAGCTCGTCGAGCAATCAGCCCCAGCATTTT. Its translation: CASSSSSNQPQHF.

This clone was seen only a few times. The rearrangement links TRBV6-4 to TRBJ2-6; 8 bases are shared with TRBD1. Trimming removed 5 bases from V and 4 bases from J; junction bases left unmatched: 13. The CDR3 has 18 residues. CDR1 is MRHNA and CDR2 is SNTAGT in the germline V gene. CDR3 DNA sequence: TGTGCCAGCAGTCCTTTCAGGGGACAGGTAACAGGGGCCAACGTCCTGACTTTC. As protein: CASSPFRGQVTGANVLTF.

There are a few counts of this clone. The J gene is TRBJ2-1, the V gene TRBV15; 10 bases align to TRBD2. The CDR3 is 17 amino acids. CDR1 and CDR2 (germline): LNHNV, YYDKDF (reference sequence). The V and J ends lost 1 base and 2 bases, in that order; junction bases with no gene match: 5. The DNA for the CDR3 is TGTGCCACCAGCAGAGTCCTAGCGGGGGCCCCCTACAATGAGCAGTTCTTC. Translated: CATSRVLAGAPYNEQFF.

V gene TRBV9 combines with J gene TRBJ1-5; D unresolved. The ends were cut back, 0 bases at V and 1 base at J, with 8 bases in the middle. There are 15 residues in the CDR3. Germline V gene sequence: CDR1 SGDLS, CDR2 YYNGEE. The CDR3 coding sequence is TGTGCCAGCAGCGTAGATGGAGGAAGCAATCAGCCCCAGCATTTT. Its translation is CASSVDGGSNQPQHF.

The chain has TRBV27 and TRBJ2-5; TRBD2 aligns across 11 bases. V gave up 7 bases and J gave up 5 bases; unmatched junction bases: 12. The CDR3 loop spans 16 amino acids. The germline CDR1 and CDR2 sequences are MNHEY and SMNVEV (reference sequence). The DNA of the CDR3 is TGTGCCAGCAATTTTATTAGCGGGGGGGCCTTGGAGACCCAGTACTTC. Translation: CASNFISGGALETQYF.

This chain links TRBV28 with TRBJ2-1; D perhaps matches TRBD1 (6 bases). The CDR3 runs to 16 residues. The germline V gene encodes CDR1 MDHEN and CDR2 SYDVKM. V was pared by 1 base and J by 6 bases, with 16 bases between. For the CDR3, the DNA is TGTGCCAGCAGTTTATCTCAGGGGCGGTTTGGCAATGAGCAGTTCTTC. Its protein is CASSLSQGRFGNEQFF.

The chain links TRBV27 to TRBJ1-1, with a tentative D call TRBD1 (5 bases). Trimming pared 0 bases from V and 1 base from J, leaving 9 bases between. CDR1 MNHEY and CDR2 SMNVEV come from the germline V gene (reference sequence). The CDR3 spans 15 residues. The CDR3 bases are TGTGCCAGCAGTTTATCAGGACATTCGAACACTGAAGCTTTCTTT. Translated: CASSLSGHSNTEAFF.

This sequence joins TRBV7-2 and TRBJ1-6, with TRBD1 matching 7 bases. CDR3 length equals 16 residues. V was pared by 5 bases and J by 7 bases, with 11 bases of the junction left unmatched. Per the germline V gene, CDR1 is SGHTA and CDR2 is FQGNSA. The CDR3 DNA reads TGTGCCAGCAGCGCAGAGGGACAGCCTGTCAATTCACCCCTCCACTTT. Its translation: CASSAEGQPVNSPLHF.

The chain joins TRBV5-1 to TRBJ2-3; TRBD1 aligns across 7 bases. This CDR3 spans 15 amino acids. V shed 2 bases and J 5 bases; nucleotides not matched to a gene: 8. The germline gives CDR1 SGHRS, CDR2 YFSETQ. The CDR3 here is CASSFPIAGGDTQYF. For the CDR3, the DNA is TGCGCCAGCAGCTTCCCAATTGCAGGGGGAGATACGCAGTATTTT.

The rearrangement links TRBV20-1 to TRBJ1-1, with D hard to call. Between the trimmed V and J ends, which lost 6 bases and 11 bases, there was a span of 10 bases. The CDR3 covers 9 residues. CDR1 is DFQATT and CDR2 is SNEGSKA in the germline V gene (reference sequence). The CDR3 coding sequence is TGCAGTGCCGAAATGGGCGCTTTCTTT. This codes for CSAEMGAFF.